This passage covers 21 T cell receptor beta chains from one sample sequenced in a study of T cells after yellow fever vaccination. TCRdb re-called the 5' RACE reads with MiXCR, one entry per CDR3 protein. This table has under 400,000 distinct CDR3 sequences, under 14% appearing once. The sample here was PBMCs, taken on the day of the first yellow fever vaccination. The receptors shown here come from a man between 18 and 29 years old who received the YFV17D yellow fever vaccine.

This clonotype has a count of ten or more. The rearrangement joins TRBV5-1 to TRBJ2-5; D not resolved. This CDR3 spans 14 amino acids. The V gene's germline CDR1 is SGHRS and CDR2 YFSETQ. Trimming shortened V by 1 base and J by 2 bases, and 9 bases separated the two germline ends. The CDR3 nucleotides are TGCGCCAGCAGCTTGATGTCAGGTCAAGAGACCCAGTACTTC. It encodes CASSLMSGQETQYF.

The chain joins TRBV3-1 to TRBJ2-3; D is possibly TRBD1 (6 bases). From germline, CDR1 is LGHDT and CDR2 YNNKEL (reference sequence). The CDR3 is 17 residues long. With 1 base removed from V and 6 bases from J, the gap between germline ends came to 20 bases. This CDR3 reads CASSQVEVGPGVDTQYF. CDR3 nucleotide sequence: TGTGCCAGCAGCCAAGTGGAGGTGGGCCCAGGGGTTGATACGCAGTATTTT.

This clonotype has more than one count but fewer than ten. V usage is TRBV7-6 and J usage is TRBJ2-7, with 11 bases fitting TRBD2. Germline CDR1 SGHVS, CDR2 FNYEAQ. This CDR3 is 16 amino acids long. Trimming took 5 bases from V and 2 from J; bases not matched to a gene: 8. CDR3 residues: CASSPETSGVPYEQYF. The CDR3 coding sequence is TGTGCCAGCAGCCCGGAGACTAGCGGGGTACCCTACGAGCAGTACTTC.

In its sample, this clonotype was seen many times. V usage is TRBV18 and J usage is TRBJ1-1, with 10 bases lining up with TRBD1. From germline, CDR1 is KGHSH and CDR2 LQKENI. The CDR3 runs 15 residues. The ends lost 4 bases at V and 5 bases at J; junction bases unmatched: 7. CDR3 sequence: CASSLRTGGWTEAFF. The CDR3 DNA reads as TGTGCCAGCTCACTTCGGACAGGGGGTTGGACTGAAGCTTTCTTT.

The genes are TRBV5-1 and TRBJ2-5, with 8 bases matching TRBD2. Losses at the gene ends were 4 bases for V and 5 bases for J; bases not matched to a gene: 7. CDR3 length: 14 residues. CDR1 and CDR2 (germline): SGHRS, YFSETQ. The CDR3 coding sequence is TGCGCCAGCAGCCCCACGGGAGGGATGGAGACCCAGTACTTC. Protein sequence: CASSPTGGMETQYF.

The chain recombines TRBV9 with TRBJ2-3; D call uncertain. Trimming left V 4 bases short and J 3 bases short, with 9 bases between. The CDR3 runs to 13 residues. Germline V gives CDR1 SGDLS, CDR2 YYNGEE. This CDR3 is CASSRAPTDTQYF. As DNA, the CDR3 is TGTGCCAGCAGCAGAGCGCCTACAGATACGCAGTATTTT.

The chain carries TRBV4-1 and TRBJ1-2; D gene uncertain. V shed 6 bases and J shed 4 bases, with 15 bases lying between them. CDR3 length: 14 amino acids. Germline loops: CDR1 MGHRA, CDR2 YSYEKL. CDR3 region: CASSGKRTPYGYTF. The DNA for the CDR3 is TGCGCCAGCAGTGGAAAAAGGACTCCCTATGGCTACACCTTC.

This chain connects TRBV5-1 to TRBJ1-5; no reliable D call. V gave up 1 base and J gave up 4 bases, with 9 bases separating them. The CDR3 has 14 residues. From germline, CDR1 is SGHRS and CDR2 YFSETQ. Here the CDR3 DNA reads TGCGCCAGCAGCTTGTTCGGACTAAATCAGCCCCAGCATTTT. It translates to CASSLFGLNQPQHF.

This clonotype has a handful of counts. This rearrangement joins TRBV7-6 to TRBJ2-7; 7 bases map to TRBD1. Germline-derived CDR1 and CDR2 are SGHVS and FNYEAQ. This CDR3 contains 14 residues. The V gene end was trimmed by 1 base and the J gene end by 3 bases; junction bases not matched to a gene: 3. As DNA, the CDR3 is TGTGCCAGCAGCTTAGGTTGGACAGGCTACGAGCAGTACTTC. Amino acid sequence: CASSLGWTGYEQYF.

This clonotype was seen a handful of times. CDR3 sequence reads: CASSYSITSGGYEQYV. CDR3 nucleotides: TGTGCCAGCAGTTACTCGATCACTAGCGGGGGTTACGAGCAGTACGTC. The chain uses TRBV6-2 or TRBV6-3 and TRBJ2-7, with 11 bases aligning to TRBD2. Germline assignment: CDR1 MNHEY and CDR2 SVGEGT. Losses at the gene ends were 0 bases for V and 4 bases for J; bases not matched to a gene: 5. The CDR3 consists of 16 residues.

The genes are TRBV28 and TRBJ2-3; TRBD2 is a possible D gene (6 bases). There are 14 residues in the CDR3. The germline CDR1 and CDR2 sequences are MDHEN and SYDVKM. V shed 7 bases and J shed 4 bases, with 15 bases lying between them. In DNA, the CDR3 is TGTGCCAGCACCCCGGGACTGGGGTCAGATACGCAGTATTTT. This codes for CASTPGLGSDTQYF.

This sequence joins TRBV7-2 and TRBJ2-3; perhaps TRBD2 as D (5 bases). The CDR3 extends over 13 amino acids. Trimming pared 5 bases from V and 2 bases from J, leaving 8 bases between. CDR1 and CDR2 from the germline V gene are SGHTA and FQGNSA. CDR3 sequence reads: CASSAGYTDTQYF. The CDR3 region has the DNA TGTGCCAGCAGCGCGGGCTACACAGATACGCAGTATTTT.

The CDR3 loop is CASSYSPGQGPEYV. The CDR3 DNA follows: TGTGCCAGCAGTTACTCGCCGGGACAGGGACCAGAGTACGTC. This chain uses TRBV6-2 or TRBV6-3 with TRBJ2-7; 9 bases line up with TRBD1. Germline CDR1 is MNHEY and CDR2 is SVGEGT. The CDR3 is 14 amino acids. With 0 bases clipped from V and 11 bases from J, the junction kept 8 bases outside the gene matches.

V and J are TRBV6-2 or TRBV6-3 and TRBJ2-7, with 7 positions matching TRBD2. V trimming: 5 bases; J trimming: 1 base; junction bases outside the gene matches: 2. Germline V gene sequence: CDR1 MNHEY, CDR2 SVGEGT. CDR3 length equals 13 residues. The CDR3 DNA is TGTGCCAGCAGTATCGGGGGGTCCTACGAGCAGTACGTC. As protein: CASSIGGSYEQYV.

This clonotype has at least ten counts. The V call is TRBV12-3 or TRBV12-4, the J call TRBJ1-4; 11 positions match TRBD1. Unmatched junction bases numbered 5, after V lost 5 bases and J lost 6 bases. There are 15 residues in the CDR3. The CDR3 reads CASSPGQGVHEKLFF. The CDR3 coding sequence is TGTGCCAGCAGTCCGGGACAGGGGGTACATGAAAAACTGTTTTTT.

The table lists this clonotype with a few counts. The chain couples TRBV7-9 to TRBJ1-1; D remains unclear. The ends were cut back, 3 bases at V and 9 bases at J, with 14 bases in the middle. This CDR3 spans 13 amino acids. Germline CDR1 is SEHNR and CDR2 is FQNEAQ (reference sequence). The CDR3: CASSFAQIYQAFF. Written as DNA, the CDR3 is TGTGCCAGCAGCTTCGCACAGATCTACCAAGCTTTCTTT.

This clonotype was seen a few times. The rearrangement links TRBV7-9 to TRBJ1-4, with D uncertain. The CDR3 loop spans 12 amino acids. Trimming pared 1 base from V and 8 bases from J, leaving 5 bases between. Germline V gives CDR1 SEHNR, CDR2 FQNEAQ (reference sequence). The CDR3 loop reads CASSLESEKLFF. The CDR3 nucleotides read TGTGCCAGCAGCTTAGAATCGGAAAAACTGTTTTTT.

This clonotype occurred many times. CDR3 residues: CASSLPGNEQFF. DNA of the CDR3: TGTGCCAGCAGCTTACCCGGTAATGAGCAGTTCTTC. The genes are TRBV7-9 and TRBJ2-1; no reliable D call. Trimming removed 2 bases from V and 7 bases from J, with 6 bases in between. CDR3 length: 12 amino acids. In germline, CDR1 is SEHNR, CDR2 FQNEAQ (reference sequence).

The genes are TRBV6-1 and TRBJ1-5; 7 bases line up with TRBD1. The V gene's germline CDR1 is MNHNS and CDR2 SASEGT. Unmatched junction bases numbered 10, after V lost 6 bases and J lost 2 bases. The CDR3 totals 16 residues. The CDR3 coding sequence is TGTGCCAGCAGCCGACAGGGCTTGGGCGGCAATCAGCCCCAGCATTTT. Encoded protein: CASSRQGLGGNQPQHF.

CDR3 region: CASSLLAGVSYEQYF. The CDR3 DNA reads as TGTGCCAGCAGCCTACTAGCGGGGGTTTCCTACGAGCAGTACTTC. The chain has TRBV12-3 or TRBV12-4 and TRBJ2-7, with 11 bases matching TRBD2. With 6 bases clipped from V and 1 base from J, the junction kept 5 bases outside the gene matches. The CDR3 contains 15 residues.

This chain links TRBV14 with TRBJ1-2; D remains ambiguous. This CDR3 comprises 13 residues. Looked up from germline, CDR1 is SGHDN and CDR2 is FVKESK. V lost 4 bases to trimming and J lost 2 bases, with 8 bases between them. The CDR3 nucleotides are TGTGCCAGCAGCCCCCGGGCGAACTATGGCTACACCTTC. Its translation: CASSPRANYGYTF.